This entry lists 14 T cell receptor beta chains sequenced from one sample in a study. In TCRdb, the RT-PCR reads were re-called with MiXCR into one record per CDR3 protein. Of hundreds of thousands of distinct CDR3 sequences in the sample, 13% to 15% are singletons; the top ten hold roughly 3.6%. Sample: memory CD4+ T cells from blood. Source of these receptors: a female donor in good health, serving as a healthy control.

The chain employs TRBV29-1 and TRBJ1-1; maybe TRBD1 (6 bases). Germline assignment: CDR1 SQVTM and CDR2 ANQGSEA. This CDR3 has 12 amino acids. The V and J ends lost 4 bases and 3 bases respectively, with 9 bases between them. CDR3 in DNA: TGCAGCGTTGGGGAGGGGGACACTGAAGCTTTCTTT. Its translation is CSVGEGDTEAFF.

This clonotype was seen ten or more times. The J gene is TRBJ2-1, the V gene TRBV7-9, with D possibly being TRBD1 (5 bases). Trimming left V 5 bases short and J 9 bases short, with 8 bases between. Per germline, CDR1 SEHNR and CDR2 FQNEAQ (reference sequence). This CDR3 has 11 residues. As DNA, the CDR3 is TGTGCCAGCAGCCCAGGGATTGAGCAGTTCTTC. This sequence encodes CASSPGIEQFF.

This clonotype was seen many times. The chain uses TRBV20-1 and TRBJ2-2, with TRBD2 identical over 14 bases. V gave up 0 bases and J gave up 3 bases; unmatched junction bases: 6. Germline CDR1 and CDR2: DFQATT and SNEGSKA (reference sequence). This CDR3 contains 18 residues. The CDR3 DNA sequence: TGCAGTGCTAGAGATTGGGGACTAGCGGGAGAGGACACCGGGGAGCTGTTTTTT. It encodes CSARDWGLAGEDTGELFF.

In its sample, this clonotype was seen a few times. The CDR3 is CASRQQGAETDTQYF. The CDR3 region has the DNA TGTGCCAGCAGACAACAGGGGGCTGAAACAGATACGCAGTATTTT. The chain carries TRBV7-2 and TRBJ2-3; 9 bases agree with TRBD1. Germline V CDR1 and CDR2: SGHTA, FQGNSA. Losses at the gene ends were 6 bases for V and 3 bases for J; bases not matched to a gene: 7. This CDR3 is 15 amino acids long. The variable domain in full, with the rest retrieved from reference TRBV7-2 and TRBJ2-3, is GAGVSQSPSNKVTEKGKDVELRCDPISGHTALYWYRQSLGQGLEFLIYFQGNSAPDKSGLPSDRFSAERTGGSVSTLTIQRTQQEDSAVYLCASRQQGAETDTQYFGPGTRLTVL.

The chain links TRBV28 to TRBJ2-3; a weak D match, TRBD2 (6 bases). The CDR3 sequence is 17 residues long. Trimming pared 1 base from V and 5 bases from J, leaving 19 bases between. Germline-derived CDR1 and CDR2 are MDHEN and SYDVKM. Here the CDR3 DNA reads TGTGCCAGCAGTTTATACCCGGCGGGAATCGAAGAAGATACGCAGTATTTT. This translates into CASSLYPAGIEEDTQYF.

This clonotype was counted only a few times. The rearrangement uses TRBV6-5 and TRBJ1-4; D is possibly TRBD1 (5 bases). The ends were cut back, 4 bases at V and 10 bases at J, with 16 bases in the middle. This CDR3 is 14 amino acids long. Germline V gives CDR1 MNHEY, CDR2 SVGAGI. The CDR3, as DNA: TGTGCCAGCAGTTTCGGCTCCCGGGGGGGAAAACTGTTTTTT. Amino acids: CASSFGSRGGKLFF.

This clonotype was counted only a few times. This chain links TRBV20-1 with TRBJ2-5, with 10 bases identical to TRBD1. Germline assignment: CDR1 DFQATT and CDR2 SNEGSKA (reference sequence). Germline trimming cut 1 base from V and 0 bases from J; bases unmatched to any gene: 5. This CDR3 has 16 residues. CDR3 residues: CSARGLGQGHQETQYF. CDR3 sequence (DNA): TGCAGTGCTAGAGGGTTGGGACAGGGGCACCAAGAGACCCAGTACTTC.

The sample holds many counts of this clonotype. The chain recombines TRBV7-2 with TRBJ1-1; 7 nucleotides align to TRBD1. The CDR3 covers 13 residues. The germline CDR1 and CDR2 sequences are SGHTA and FQGNSA. The V segment lost 6 bases and the J segment 4 bases; nucleotides outside the gene matches: 5. The CDR3 nucleotides are TGTGCCAGCAGATTGCGACAGGGCACTGAAGCTTTCTTT. Translated, it gives CASRLRQGTEAFF. Full variable domain (missing parts from reference TRBV7-2 and TRBJ1-1): GAGVSQSPSNKVTEKGKDVELRCDPISGHTALYWYRQSLGQGLEFLIYFQGNSAPDKSGLPSDRFSAERTGGSVSTLTIQRTQQEDSAVYLCASRLRQGTEAFFGQGTRLTVV.

CDR3 residues: CASSVTTPRPKQYF. For the CDR3, the DNA is TGTGCCAGCTCGGTGACAACACCCCGCCCCAAGCAGTACTTC. The chain combines TRBV18 with TRBJ2-7; D unclear. The V and J ends lost 6 bases and 8 bases respectively, with 20 bases between them. This CDR3 is built from 14 residues. Germline CDR1 and CDR2: KGHSH and LQKENI.

The chain employs TRBV5-1 and TRBJ2-1, with 14 bases aligning to TRBD2. The trim removed 4 bases at V and 0 bases at J, leaving 9 bases unmatched. The CDR3 is 19 amino acids. The V gene's germline CDR1 is SGHRS and CDR2 YFSETQ. DNA for the CDR3: TGCGCCAGCAGCCCGACTAGCGGGAGGGCCGTTCTCTCCTACAATGAGCAGTTCTTC. Translating it yields CASSPTSGRAVLSYNEQFF.

This clonotype was detected a few times. The chain links TRBV5-1 to TRBJ2-7; the D gene could be TRBD1 or TRBD2 (5 bases each). The CDR3 spans 15 residues. V dropped 0 bases and J dropped 2 bases, with 12 bases sitting between them. CDR1 is SGHRS, CDR2 YFSETQ, per germline. This CDR3 is CASSLVGDGTYEQYF. The DNA of the CDR3 is TGCGCCAGCAGCTTGGTAGGGGACGGCACCTACGAGCAGTACTTC.

J is TRBJ2-2 and V is TRBV10-3; either TRBD1 or TRBD2 may fit D (5 bases each). Germline V CDR1 and CDR2: ENHRY, SYGVKD. CDR3 length: 14 residues. The CDR3 loop reads CAVRERLDTGELFF. As DNA, the CDR3 is TGTGCTGTCAGGGAGCGGTTGGACACCGGGGAGCTGTTTTTT.

This clonotype was recorded many times. The CDR3 region has the DNA TGTGCCACCAGTGATGACAGGACTAGCGGGGAGGAGACCCAGTACTTC. It specifies CATSDDRTSGEETQYF. V is TRBV24-1 and J is TRBJ2-5; 12 bases map to TRBD2. Trimming removed 3 bases from V and 5 bases from J; junction bases left unmatched: 6. The CDR3 extends over 16 amino acids. Germline CDR1 is KGHDR and CDR2 is SFDVKD.

This clonotype was counted between two and nine times. The chain recombines TRBV6-6 with TRBJ1-2; 8 nucleotides agree with TRBD1. CDR3 length: 14 amino acids. CDR1 is MNHNY, CDR2 SVGAGI, per germline (reference sequence). J was trimmed by 7 bases and V by 2 bases; bases with no gene match: 6. Written as DNA, the CDR3 is TGTGCCAGCAGTTACCCAGGACAGGGTCCTGGCTACACCTTC. This encodes CASSYPGQGPGYTF.